The 13 T cell receptor beta chains below all came from one sample that was sequenced in a study of STAT5B mutations in CD4+ large granular lymphocyte leukemia (dated by TCRdb to between 2021 and 2023). Receptors were amplified or captured by the immunoSEQ multiplex PCR assay. TCRdb re-hosts the immuneACCESS table, in-frame sequences only. Its copies lack some clones; in the studies checked, an unresolved V gene accounts for under half of them, and the cause for the rest is not known. The sample table shows approximately 32,000 clones, and more than 55% are seen once. 2.5% to 3% of the sample belongs to the ten largest clones. The sample taken for sequencing was CD4+ T cells from blood buffy coats. The receptors derive from a human donor in good health.

The chain uses TRBV7-2 and TRBJ2-7; D possibly corresponds to TRBD1 (6 bases). Germline V gene data show CDR1 as SGHTA and CDR2 as FQGNSA. The V end lost 6 bases, the J end lost 3 bases, and 9 bases lay between the germline ends. This CDR3 has 12 residues. This CDR3 is CASRTGIYEQYF. CDR3 coding DNA: TGTGCCAGCAGAACAGGGATCTACGAGCAGTACTTC.

The V and J genes are TRBV15 and TRBJ2-1; 12 bases match TRBD2. The CDR3 has 17 residues. Trimming at V came to 2 bases and at J to 4 bases, leaving 6 bases not matched to a gene. CDR1 and CDR2 from the germline V gene are LNHNV and YYDKDF (reference sequence). The CDR3 spells CATSRKTTSGGYNEQFF. In nucleotides, the CDR3 is TGTGCCACCAGCAGAAAAACGACTAGCGGGGGTTACAATGAGCAGTTCTTC.

This clone was detected a few times. This chain connects TRBV6-5 to TRBJ1-1; a weak D match, TRBD1 (5 bases). This CDR3 is built from 12 residues. Trimming cost V 8 bases and J 4 bases, with 11 bases left between them. The germline V gene encodes CDR1 MNHEY and CDR2 SVGAGI. DNA of the CDR3: TGTGCCAGCCGGGCGGGGGGCACTGAAGCTTTCTTT. It specifies CASRAGGTEAFF.

The chain has TRBV6-5 and TRBJ1-2, with 7 bases fitting TRBD1. V gave up 5 bases and J gave up 4 bases; unmatched junction bases: 7. CDR3 size: 14 residues. CDR1 MNHEY and CDR2 SVGAGI come from the germline V gene. In DNA, the CDR3 is TGTGCCAGCAGTAACGACAGGGTTGCCTATGGCTACACCTTC. Translation: CASSNDRVAYGYTF.

The rearrangement joins TRBV25-1 to TRBJ2-7; weak D call: TRBD1 (6 bases). The V gene lost 3 bases and the J gene lost 3 bases, with 15 bases spanning the gap. Germline V gene data show CDR1 as MGHDK and CDR2 as SYGVNS. This CDR3 has 15 amino acids. CDR3 protein: CASSDVGRGGYEQYF. The CDR3 region has the DNA TGTGCCAGCAGTGATGTCGGCAGGGGCGGCTACGAGCAGTACTTC.

The chain couples TRBV4-3 to TRBJ2-3; weak D call: TRBD1 (5 bases). The CDR3 covers 14 residues. Germline V CDR1 and CDR2: LGHNA, YSLEER. V lost 2 bases, J lost 4 bases, and 10 bases lay in between. The CDR3 loop is CASSQSRASDTQYF. CDR3 sequence (DNA): TGCGCCAGCAGCCAAAGCAGGGCGTCAGATACGCAGTATTTT.

The chain is built from TRBV6-1 and TRBJ2-3; 12 positions agree with TRBD2. Germline loops: CDR1 MNHNS, CDR2 SASEGT. This CDR3 region has 15 residues. Unmatched junction bases numbered 7, after V lost 5 bases and J lost 7 bases. In DNA form, the CDR3 reads TGTGCCAGCAGTACTAGCGGGGGGCCCTTACATACGCAGTATTTT. Its translation is CASSTSGGPLHTQYF.

This chain connects TRBV2 to TRBJ2-7; D is uncertain. V lost 3 bases and J 2 bases, leaving 11 bases between the germline ends. Germline V gives CDR1 SNHLY, CDR2 FYNNEI. The CDR3 spans 14 residues. Here the CDR3 reads CASSDRAFTYEQYF. CDR3 nucleotide sequence: TGTGCCAGCAGTGACAGAGCCTTTACCTACGAGCAGTACTTC.

This sequence joins TRBV10-3 and TRBJ2-3; TRBD1 matches at 7 bases. The germline V gene has CDR1 ENHRY and CDR2 SYGVKD. V shed 6 bases, J shed 0 bases, and the junction held 3 bases outside the gene matches. This CDR3 is 14 amino acids long. Written as DNA, the CDR3 is TGTGCCATCAGGACAGGGATCAGCACAGATACGCAGTATTTT. Encoded protein: CAIRTGISTDTQYF.

V and J are TRBV6-6 and TRBJ2-7; 10 positions agree with TRBD1. This CDR3 is built from 14 residues. Unmatched junction bases numbered 5, after V lost 2 bases and J lost 7 bases. The germline gives CDR1 MNHNY, CDR2 SVGAGI (reference sequence). Here the CDR3 reads CASSYRQGAGEQYF. CDR3 nucleotides: TGTGCCAGCAGTTACAGACAGGGGGCGGGGGAGCAGTACTTC.

The chain has TRBV5-4 and TRBJ2-3; weak D call: TRBD2 (6 bases). This CDR3 region has 17 residues. Germline CDR1 SGHNT, CDR2 YYREEE (reference sequence). The V end was cut by 0 bases, the J end by 2 bases, with 16 bases between. CDR3 sequence (DNA): TGTGCCAGCAGCTTGGCCGAAACGGGAGCCTTCACAGATACGCAGTATTTT. This codes for CASSLAETGAFTDTQYF.

The rearrangement uses TRBV28 and TRBJ1-6; D is uncertain. The CDR3 is made up of 15 amino acids. Between the trimmed V and J ends, which lost 3 bases and 0 bases, there was a span of 6 bases. Germline CDR1 and CDR2: MDHEN and SYDVKM. CDR3 loop: CASSFRGSYNSPLHF. The CDR3 coding sequence is TGTGCCAGCAGTTTCCGGGGCTCCTATAATTCACCCCTCCACTTT.

This chain links TRBV6-1 with TRBJ1-5; D perhaps matches TRBD1 (5 bases). Germline V CDR1 and CDR2: MNHNS, SASEGT. This CDR3 has 16 residues. V was trimmed by 1 base and J by 1 base, leaving 11 bases between them. CDR3 coding DNA: TGTGCCAGCAGTGAAGTTTTCGGGGGGAGCAATCAGCCCCAGCATTTT. Translated, it gives CASSEVFGGSNQPQHF.